This TCR beta chain was recovered during a study of T cells in Graves' hyperthyroidism and ophthalmopathy. This clonotype was recorded many times. Its antigen is currently unknown. An end of the junction does not agree with germline; a read error may underlie this. Overall study findings and caveats: Most clonotypes expanded in thyroid above 0.001 were likewise present in blood. The model foresaw ophthalmopathy a median around 6 months prior to onset.

Amplification of TCR beta CDR3 regions was performed using RNA transcripts as template. HTBI primers were used for first-round RT-PCR of the TCR CDR3. One entry per CDR3 protein, called by TCRdb with MiXCR from the multiplex PCR reads. This table holds 600,000 to 850,000 distinct CDR3 sequences, approximately 18% found once. Uncontrolled infection, other autoimmune disease, pregnancy or lactation led to exclusion. This clonotype was obtained from a woman aged 45-59 years with Graves' hyperthyroidism that later progressed to Graves' ophthalmopathy. The sequenced sample consisted of blood.

The CDR3 DNA reads as TGTGCCCGCAGACAGAGCTCCTACAATGAGCAGTTCTTC. Its translation: CARRQSSYNEQFF. The J gene is TRBJ2-1, the V gene TRBV2; the D gene is possibly TRBD1 (5 bases). Per germline, CDR1 SNHLY and CDR2 FYNNEI. This CDR3 spans 13 amino acids.